This T cell receptor beta chain derives from a study of cytomegalovirus exposure and HLA in healthy donors. Notes on the study in general: Later, TCR association rates were found to vary by HLA locus, highest for DRB1 and lowest for HLA-C. Cytomegalovirus-associated TCR beta chains were listed, numbering approximately 150.

In germline, CDR1 is SGHTA, CDR2 FQGNSA. Between the trimmed V and J ends, which lost 3 bases and 1 base, there was a span of 15 bases. The CDR3 extends over 16 amino acids. Amplification used 60 Vbeta primers and 13 Jbeta primers. TCRdb's copy holds only in-frame clones and misses some; the assay was immunoSEQ multiplex PCR. The sample holds some 180,000 clones; about 80% are singletons and the top ten take more than 1.5%. At collection, donors were nominally healthy, but unrecorded immune exposures were probable. A note on this clone: Its antigen is currently unknown.

The sequencing input was PBMCs. This chain joins TRBV7-2 and TRBJ2-5, with a possible D match to TRBD1 (5 bases). This receptor was identified in a man between 35 and 55 years old in good health and CMV-seronegative. Here the CDR3 DNA reads TGTGCCAGCAGCTTTGGCGCAGGGCCCATCCAAGAGACCCAGTACTTC. Translation: CASSFGAGPIQETQYF.